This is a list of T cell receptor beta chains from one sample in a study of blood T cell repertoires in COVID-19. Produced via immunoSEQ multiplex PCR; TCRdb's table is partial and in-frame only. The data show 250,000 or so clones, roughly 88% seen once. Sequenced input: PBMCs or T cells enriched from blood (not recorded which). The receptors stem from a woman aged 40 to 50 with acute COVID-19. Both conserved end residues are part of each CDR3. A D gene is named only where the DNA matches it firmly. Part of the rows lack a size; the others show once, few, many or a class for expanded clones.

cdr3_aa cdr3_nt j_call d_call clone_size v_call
CASSPGPAGGPPEQFF TGTGCCAGTAGCCCGGGTCCGGCGGGGGGGCCCCCTGAGCAGTTCTTC TRBJ2-1 TRBD2 - TRBV19
CASSLAPGVTEAFF TGCGCCAGCAGCTTGGCTCCAGGGGTCACTGAAGCTTTCTTT TRBJ1-1 - - TRBV5-1
CAITREENTEAFF TGTGCCATCACTCGGGAAGAGAACACTGAAGCTTTCTTT TRBJ1-1 - - TRBV10-3
CASSSGSNTGELFF TGCGCCAGCTCTAGCGGTTCGAACACCGGGGAGCTGTTTTTT TRBJ2-2 TRBD2 once TRBV5-1
CASSLAVGGHYEQYF TGTGCCAGCAGCTTGGCCGTGGGGGGGCACTACGAGCAGTACTTC TRBJ2-7 - few TRBV5-4
CASSHTPNEQFF TGTGCCAGCAGTCACACCCCAAATGAGCAGTTCTTC TRBJ2-1 - - TRBV6-2/TRBV6-3
CASSHRRGGRHEQFF TGCGCCAGCAGCCACCGTAGAGGGGGTAGGCATGAGCAGTTCTTC TRBJ2-1 - - TRBV4-1
CATGTGQGYNEQFF TGTGCCACCGGGACGGGACAGGGGTACAATGAGCAGTTCTTC TRBJ2-1 TRBD1 - TRBV24-1
CASSTRRGEPQHF TGTGCCAGTAGCACAAGGAGGGGAGAGCCCCAGCATTTT TRBJ1-5 - few TRBV19
CASSQTAVNEKLFF TGTGCCAGCAGCCAGACAGCCGTTAATGAAAAACTGTTTTTT TRBJ1-4 - few TRBV13
CASSVGTDNSPLHF TGTGCCAGCAGCGTAGGGACAGATAATTCACCCCTCCACTTT TRBJ1-6 - - TRBV9
CASSRTGGEETQYF TGTGCCAGCAGCCGGACAGGGGGAGAAGAGACCCAGTACTTC TRBJ2-5 TRBD1 - TRBV7-2
CASTGFSYEQYF TGTGCCAGCACAGGGTTCTCCTACGAGCAGTACTTC TRBJ2-7 - - TRBV6-5
CASSFRTGAEAFF TGTGCCAGCAGCTTTCGGACGGGGGCTGAAGCTTTCTTT TRBJ1-1 - - TRBV7-2
CASSSRLNTGELFF TGCGCCAGCAGCTCTCGACTAAACACCGGGGAGCTGTTTTTT TRBJ2-2 - - TRBV5-1
CASRSGTANTGELFF TGTGCCAGCCGTTCCGGGACAGCGAACACCGGGGAGCTGTTTTTT TRBJ2-2 TRBD1 - TRBV2
CASTAAGPQETQYF TGTGCCAGCACCGCAGCGGGACCCCAAGAGACCCAGTACTTC TRBJ2-5 TRBD2 - TRBV7-2
CASSGGSTGVGSPLHF TGTGCCAGCAGCGGGGGGAGCACAGGGGTTGGATCACCCCTCCACTTT TRBJ1-6 TRBD1 - TRBV7-2
CASSEGGRQPQHF TGCGCCAGCAGCGAGGGCGGGAGGCAGCCCCAGCATTTT TRBJ1-5 - - TRBV5-1
CASSPYLQEPGGYTF TGTGCCAGCAGCCCGTACCTACAGGAACCGGGTGGCTACACCTTC TRBJ1-2 - - TRBV9
CASSRDHRGRETQYF TGTGCCAGCAGCCGGGATCACAGGGGGCGGGAGACCCAGTACTTC TRBJ2-5 TRBD1 - TRBV6-5
CASSSGGPRYSYTF TGTGCCAGCAGCTCTGGGGGCCCCCGATATAGCTACACCTTC TRBJ1-2 - - TRBV3-1/TRBV3-2
CASRIMLTGGTETQYF TGTGCCAGCAGAATCATGTTGACAGGGGGCACGGAGACCCAGTACTTC TRBJ2-5 TRBD1 once TRBV2
CASSLRGDRADTQYF TGTGCCAGCAGCCTTCGAGGGGACAGGGCGGATACGCAGTATTTT TRBJ2-3 TRBD1 - TRBV7-2
CASSIGQGDGYTF TGCGCCAGCAGCATAGGACAGGGAGATGGCTACACCTTC TRBJ1-2 TRBD1 - TRBV5-1
CASSLGGQRNTEAFF TGTGCCAGCAGCTTGGGGGGACAGAGGAACACTGAAGCTTTCTTT TRBJ1-1 TRBD1 - TRBV5-4
CASSSTGYYEQYF TGTGCCAGCAGCTCCACAGGGTACTACGAGCAGTACTTC TRBJ2-7 - - TRBV5-4
CASSAAGGLRNEQFF TGTGCCAGCAGCGCAGCGGGAGGTCTGAGGAATGAGCAGTTCTTC TRBJ2-1 TRBD2 - TRBV5-4
CASSEFRGQQETQYF TGTGCCAGCAGTGAATTTAGGGGGCAACAAGAGACCCAGTACTTC TRBJ2-5 TRBD1 - TRBV25-1
CASSLELAGGSSYNEQFF TGTGCCAGCAGCTTAGAACTAGCGGGGGGGTCGTCCTACAATGAGCAGTTCTTC TRBJ2-1 TRBD2 - TRBV7-7
CASTPGGSGNQPQHF TGTGCCAGCACCCCCGGGGGATCTGGCAATCAGCCCCAGCATTTT TRBJ1-5 - - TRBV6-2/TRBV6-3
CASSQLPGQGLDTQYF TGCGCCAGCAGCCAACTTCCGGGACAGGGATTAGATACGCAGTATTTT TRBJ2-3 TRBD1 - TRBV4-1
CASSPQPGQGITQYF TGTGCCAGCTCACCACAACCGGGACAGGGGATTACGCAGTATTTT TRBJ2-3 TRBD1 - TRBV18
CASSLDRGNTIYF TGTGCCAGCAGCTTGGACAGGGGAAACACCATATATTTT TRBJ1-3 - - TRBV5-6
CASSIDLLAGGSETQYF TGTGCCAGTAGTATAGATCTGCTAGCGGGAGGTTCAGAGACCCAGTACTTC TRBJ2-5 TRBD2 - TRBV19
CASSPYRDRGHLF TGTGCCAGCTCTCCTTACCGGGACAGGGGGCATTTGTTT TRBJ1-1 TRBD1 - TRBV18
CASTEATGQNQPQHF TGTGCCAGCACCGAAGCGACAGGGCAGAATCAGCCCCAGCATTTT TRBJ1-5 TRBD1 - TRBV7-6
CASSWGRAYNSPLHF TGCGCCAGCAGCTGGGGCAGGGCCTATAATTCACCCCTCCACTTT TRBJ1-6 - few TRBV5-1
CASSILQGSYGYTF TGTGCCAGCAGCATTTTACAGGGCTCCTATGGCTACACCTTC TRBJ1-2 - - TRBV7-2
CASSRRTAEAFF TGTGCCAGCAGCCGTCGGACAGCAGAAGCTTTCTTT TRBJ1-1 - - TRBV7-9
CASSSTPGSNYGYTF TGTGCCAGTAGTTCCACTCCCGGTTCTAACTATGGCTACACCTTC TRBJ1-2 - - TRBV19
CASSVGGRVNSPLHF TGTGCCAGCAGCGTAGGGGGCAGGGTTAATTCACCCCTCCACTTT TRBJ1-6 - - TRBV9
CASSDYRQGWKGEAFF TGTGCCAGCAGCGATTACCGGCAGGGGTGGAAAGGTGAAGCTTTCTTT TRBJ1-1 - - TRBV5-5
CASSVGDSLNYGYTF TGTGCCAGCAGCGTCGGGGACAGCCTTAACTATGGCTACACCTTC TRBJ1-2 TRBD1 - TRBV9
CASSFRGRGDGYTF TGTGCCAGCAGCTTCAGGGGGCGCGGGGATGGCTACACCTTC TRBJ1-2 TRBD1 - TRBV6-5
CASSLGDRGNEQFF TGCGCCAGCAGCTTGGGGGACCGGGGGAATGAGCAGTTCTTC TRBJ2-1 - - TRBV5-1